The rows below give T cell receptor beta chains drawn from one sample of a study of blood T cell repertoires in COVID-19. The repertoire was sequenced with immunoSEQ multiplex PCR; TCRdb's copy has only in-frame clones and lacks some. This table has 310,000 or so clones, around 88% appearing once. The specimen was peripheral blood. The receptors originated from a young woman who had recovered from COVID-19. CDR3s include the opening cysteine and the closing phenylalanine or tryptophan. D genes are given only for firm matches. Size is omitted from some rows. Given values are once, few, many or a class for expanded clones.

d_call	v_call	clone_size	j_call	cdr3_aa	cdr3_nt
TRBD1	TRBV2	-	TRBJ2-2	CASTTRTGGFGELFF	TGTGCCAGCACCACCAGGACAGGGGGGTTCGGGGAGCTGTTTTTT
TRBD1	TRBV6-5	-	TRBJ1-4	CASRPGQRNEKLFF	TGTGCCAGCAGGCCGGGACAGAGGAATGAAAAACTGTTTTTT
-	TRBV18	-	TRBJ2-7	CASSQNSYEQYF	TGTGCCAGCTCCCAAAATTCCTACGAGCAGTACTTC
-	TRBV30	once	TRBJ2-7	CACRLRLVVCYEQYF	TGTGCCTGCCGACTTAGACTAGTCGTTTGCTACGAGCAGTACTTC
-	TRBV30	-	TRBJ1-2	CAWGRDYGYTF	TGTGCCTGGGGGAGGGACTATGGCTACACCTTC
-	TRBV3-1/TRBV3-2	-	TRBJ2-5	CASSRGKETQYF	TGTGCCAGCAGCAGGGGCAAAGAGACCCAGTACTTC
-	TRBV7-9	-	TRBJ2-7	CASSQGAGSYRYEQYF	TGTGCCAGCAGCCAAGGGGCCGGGTCCTACCGCTACGAGCAGTACTTC
-	TRBV11-2	-	TRBJ1-2	CASSRGSPGAYGYTF	TGTGCCAGCAGCCGGGGGAGTCCTGGGGCCTATGGCTACACCTTC
TRBD2	TRBV4-1	once	TRBJ2-7	CASSQVTSGVLIYEQYF	TGCGCCAGCAGCCAAGTCACTAGCGGGGTTCTAATCTACGAGCAGTACTTC
TRBD1	TRBV24-1	-	TRBJ1-2	CATSGGQNYGYTF	TGTGCCACCAGTGGGGGACAGAACTATGGCTACACCTTC
TRBD1	TRBV3-1/TRBV3-2	-	TRBJ1-4	CASSPRDRNEKLFF	TGTGCCAGCAGCCCCCGGGACAGAAATGAAAAACTGTTTTTT
-	TRBV3-1/TRBV3-2	-	TRBJ1-2	CASSVWGGRNYGYTF	TGTGCCAGCAGCGTTTGGGGCGGACGTAACTATGGCTACACCTTC
-	TRBV24-1	-	TRBJ2-5	CATSDPRTGGETQYF	TGTGCCACCAGTGATCCCAGGACAGGAGGGGAGACCCAGTACTTC
TRBD2	TRBV6-2/TRBV6-3	-	TRBJ2-1	CASSTLAETNEQFF	TGTGCCAGCAGTACACTAGCGGAGACCAATGAGCAGTTCTTC
TRBD1	TRBV30	-	TRBJ2-7	CAWSVTGVGEQYF	TGTGCCTGGAGTGTCACAGGGGTGGGTGAGCAGTACTTC
-	TRBV7-9	few	TRBJ2-2	CASIKGDRLFGELFF	TGTGCCAGCATCAAAGGCGACAGGTTGTTCGGGGAGCTGTTTTTT
-	TRBV6-2/TRBV6-3	-	TRBJ1-1	CASSYSTGIMNTEAFF	TGTGCCAGCAGTTACAGCACAGGAATTATGAACACTGAAGCTTTCTTT
-	TRBV5-1	-	TRBJ1-1	CASSLEKNTEAFF	TGCGCCAGCAGTCTGGAGAAGAACACTGAAGCTTTCTTT
TRBD2	TRBV9	-	TRBJ2-1	CASSADGLAGNEQFF	TGTGCCAGCAGCGCGGACGGACTAGCGGGTAATGAGCAGTTCTTC
TRBD1	TRBV5-5	-	TRBJ1-5	CASSQQGNNQPQHF	TGTGCCAGCAGCCAACAGGGGAACAATCAGCCCCAGCATTTT
-	TRBV27	-	TRBJ2-1	CASSLGASSYNEQFF	TGTGCCAGCAGTTTAGGTGCTAGCTCCTACAATGAGCAGTTCTTC
-	TRBV5-1	once	TRBJ2-7	CASSRVEVNEQYF	TGCGCCAGCAGCCGGGTGGAGGTAAACGAGCAGTACTTC
-	TRBV27	-	TRBJ2-1	CASSFRGAPYNEQFF	TGTGCCAGCAGTTTCCGGGGGGCCCCATACAATGAGCAGTTCTTC
TRBD1	TRBV5-6	-	TRBJ2-7	CASSSQSGQVRSSYEQYF	TGTGCCAGCAGCTCCCAATCGGGACAGGTCCGAAGCTCCTACGAGCAGTACTTC
-	TRBV15	-	TRBJ2-5	CATSRDQRERETQYF	TGTGCCACCAGCAGAGATCAACGGGAGCGTGAGACCCAGTACTTC
-	TRBV3-1/TRBV3-2	-	TRBJ2-2	CASSQLRVAGELFF	TGTGCCAGCAGCCAACTCAGGGTAGCCGGGGAGCTGTTTTTT
TRBD1	TRBV19	-	TRBJ2-7	CASRGTGDEQYF	TGTGCCAGTAGGGGGACAGGGGACGAGCAGTACTTC
TRBD2	TRBV5-3	-	TRBJ2-1	CARSLGSSGRPSEQFF	TGTGCCAGAAGCTTAGGATCGAGCGGGAGGCCCTCAGAGCAGTTCTTC